This T cell receptor (beta chain) is from a study of blood T cell repertoires in COVID-19. The protocol was immunoSEQ multiplex PCR, while the TCRdb copy is restricted to in-frame clones and leaves out a portion. The sample lists about 240,000 clones, 75% to 90% seen once, with approximately 7.9% in the top ten. This sequence was found in a man aged 60-69 years who had recovered from COVID-19. The specimen sequenced was peripheral blood.

In DNA form, the CDR3 reads TGTGCCAGCAGCTCCCACTCATACGAGCAGTACTTC. Translated: CASSSHSYEQYF. The V call is TRBV7-2, the J call TRBJ2-7; D unclear. The CDR3 is made up of 12 amino acids. Germline V gives CDR1 SGHTA, CDR2 FQGNSA. With 4 bases removed from V and 4 bases from J, the gap between germline ends came to 8 bases.